The next 5 T cell receptor beta chains were all read from a single sample in a study of blood T cell repertoires in COVID-19. The repertoire was sequenced with immunoSEQ multiplex PCR; TCRdb's copy has only in-frame clones and lacks some. The table records 160,000 or so clones, around nine tenths of them present only once. What was sequenced was peripheral blood. The receptor set was obtained from a man in his sixties with active or convalescent COVID-19.

The sample holds a few counts of this clone. This chain uses TRBV7-2 with TRBJ1-5; D ambiguous. CDR1 and CDR2 from the germline V gene are SGHTA and FQGNSA. This CDR3 comprises 16 residues. Trimming removed 5 bases at V and 6 bases at J, with 20 bases between. CDR3 region: CASSPRGGMSGQPQHF. The CDR3 DNA sequence: TGTGCCAGCAGCCCTCGGGGAGGGATGAGTGGTCAGCCCCAGCATTTT.

This chain connects TRBV7-9 to TRBJ2-1, with TRBD2 matching 9 bases. The CDR3 is 14 residues long. V shed 3 bases, J shed 9 bases, and the junction held 6 bases outside the gene matches. CDR1 SEHNR and CDR2 FQNEAQ come from the germline V gene (reference sequence). CDR3 in DNA: TGTGCCAGCAGCTTCCCGCGGGAGGGAGCTGAGCAGTTCTTC. This encodes CASSFPREGAEQFF. Supplemented by reference TRBV7-9 and TRBJ2-1, the full variable domain reads DTGVSQNPRHKITKRGQNVTFRCDPISEHNRLYWYRQTLGQGPEFLTYFQNEAQLEKSRLLSDRFSAERPKGSFSTLEIQRTEQGDSAMYLCASSFPREGAEQFFGPGTRLTVL.

The V and J genes are TRBV10-2 and TRBJ2-7; TRBD1 might be the D (6 bases). Germline V lookup: CDR1 WSHSY, CDR2 SAAADI. The ends were cut back, 6 bases at V and 3 bases at J, with 12 bases in the middle. The CDR3 covers 13 residues. CDR3 nucleotide sequence: TGCGCCAGCAGGGGGGACAACATCTACGAGCAGTACTTC. It yields the protein CASRGDNIYEQYF.

This clone was picked up a small number of times. The chain employs TRBV4-2 and TRBJ2-7; 10 nucleotides align to TRBD2. V trimming: 1 base; J trimming: 3 bases; junction bases outside the gene matches: 12. The CDR3 runs 18 residues. Germline-derived CDR1 and CDR2 are LGHNA and YNFKEQ. The CDR3 spells CASSQGLAGATNYYEQYF. CDR3 sequence (DNA): TGTGCCAGCAGCCAAGGCCTAGCGGGGGCCACCAATTACTACGAGCAGTACTTC.

The chain carries TRBV7-2 and TRBJ2-2, with 8 bases identical to TRBD1. In germline, CDR1 is SGHTA, CDR2 FQGNSA. Trimming took 6 bases from V and 6 from J; bases not matched to a gene: 21. This CDR3 is 19 amino acids long. CDR3 in amino acids: CASSGRFWGDRGRAGELFF. In nucleotides, the CDR3 is TGTGCCAGCAGTGGTCGTTTTTGGGGTGACAGGGGTCGTGCCGGGGAGCTGTTTTTT.